What follows are 10 T cell receptor beta chains derived from one specimen sequenced in a study of cytomegalovirus exposure and HLA in healthy donors. PCR employed 60 Vbeta and 13 Jbeta primers. Clones were read by immunoSEQ multiplex PCR, and TCRdb kept only the in-frame ones, dropping some. The data show more than 95,000 clones, about two thirds seen once. Sequencing was done on a sample of PBMCs. The receptors were sampled from a man in his sixties in good health and CMV-seropositive.

The chain combines TRBV9 with TRBJ2-5, with 10 bases lining up with TRBD2. Unmatched junction bases numbered 5, after V lost 0 bases and J lost 0 bases. Germline lookup yields CDR1 SGDLS and CDR2 YYNGEE. The CDR3 runs to 17 residues. This chain's CDR3 is CASSVGASGGDQETQYF. DNA of the CDR3: TGTGCCAGCAGCGTAGGGGCCAGCGGGGGGGACCAAGAGACCCAGTACTTC.

The chain combines TRBV2 with TRBJ2-2; 7 bases line up with TRBD1. CDR3 length: 14 residues. Germline assignment: CDR1 SNHLY and CDR2 FYNNEI. V lost 6 bases to trimming and J lost 1 base; unmatched junction nucleotides: 2. The CDR3 loop reads CASRWTGNTGELFF. The DNA for the CDR3 is TGTGCCAGCAGGTGGACAGGGAACACCGGGGAGCTGTTTTTT.

This chain connects TRBV28 to TRBJ1-5, with D uncertain. The germline V gene has CDR1 MDHEN and CDR2 SYDVKM. The CDR3 contains 17 residues. The germline V and J ends were trimmed by 4 bases and 1 base, with 17 bases remaining between them. The CDR3 here is CASSSRRGLGSNQPQHF. The CDR3 DNA follows: TGTGCCAGCAGTTCTCGCAGAGGGTTGGGAAGCAATCAGCCCCAGCATTTT.

The rearrangement uses TRBV7-9 and TRBJ1-1, with D possibly matching TRBD1 (6 bases). Germline assignment: CDR1 SEHNR and CDR2 FQNEAQ (reference sequence). The CDR3 consists of 16 residues. The V and J ends lost 3 bases and 0 bases respectively, with 14 bases between them. The CDR3: CASSFGQTSMNTEAFF. The CDR3 DNA reads as TGTGCCAGCAGCTTCGGACAGACCAGTATGAACACTGAAGCTTTCTTT.

The chain uses TRBV28 and TRBJ2-7; no clear D gene. Trimming took off 5 bases at V and 2 bases at J, with 13 bases between the two ends. The CDR3 sequence is 14 residues long. Germline-derived CDR1 and CDR2 are MDHEN and SYDVKM. The CDR3 DNA reads as TGTGCCAGCAGTCCTTTTCTGAACACCTACGAGCAGTACTTC. Its translation: CASSPFLNTYEQYF.

This clone was recorded only once. The rearrangement uses TRBV6-5 and TRBJ2-5; TRBD1 might be the D (6 bases). Trimming stripped 2 bases from V and 2 bases from J, with 9 bases between. Germline V gene data show CDR1 as MNHEY and CDR2 as SVGAGI. This CDR3 spans 14 amino acids. This CDR3 is CASSYGQTQETQYF. Written as DNA, the CDR3 is TGTGCCAGCAGTTACGGACAGACACAAGAGACCCAGTACTTC.

The chain uses TRBV15 and TRBJ1-5, with 8 bases lining up with TRBD1. The CDR3 extends over 16 amino acids. Germline V gives CDR1 LNHNV, CDR2 YYDKDF (reference sequence). J gave up 6 bases and V 5 bases, and 12 bases lay outside the gene matches. The CDR3 loop reads CATSPRTGPVSQPQHF. For the CDR3, the DNA is TGTGCCACCAGCCCTCGGACAGGGCCGGTGAGTCAGCCCCAGCATTTT.

The chain joins TRBV6-6 to TRBJ2-7, with D perhaps TRBD1 (5 bases). Trimming left V 5 bases short and J 5 bases short, with 7 bases between. Looked up from germline, CDR1 is MNHNY and CDR2 is SVGAGI (reference sequence). CDR3 length equals 11 residues. Here the CDR3 DNA reads TGTGCCAGCAGTAGGGGCGACGAGCAGTACTTC. Translation: CASSRGDEQYF.

This chain links TRBV9 with TRBJ2-5; maybe TRBD1 (5 bases). This CDR3 contains 14 residues. V lost 2 bases and J 5 bases, leaving 13 bases between the germline ends. Germline-derived CDR1 and CDR2 are SGDLS and YYNGEE. The CDR3 loop reads CASSVSRVGETQYF. CDR3 coding DNA: TGTGCCAGCAGCGTCAGCAGGGTCGGCGAGACCCAGTACTTC.

The chain couples TRBV2 to TRBJ2-2; D is ambiguous. CDR3 size: 15 residues. With 6 bases removed from V and 4 bases from J, the gap between germline ends came to 15 bases. Germline CDR1 and CDR2: SNHLY and FYNNEI. The CDR3 DNA is TGTGCCAGCAGACCCACCCCGGGTTCCACCGGGGAGCTGTTTTTT. It yields the protein CASRPTPGSTGELFF.